One T cell receptor beta chain is described in this entry. Its antigen is not yet known. There are no base qualities to consult, and no much larger clone falls within one base. This entry is derived from a study of cytomegalovirus exposure and HLA in healthy donors listed by TCRdb under 2017. Regarding the research as a whole: An earlier analysis of some 600 of the donors reported approximately 260 Gb of sequence data and 100 million to 120 million unique TCR beta sequences obtained from about 179 million T cells. Roughly 290 gigabases of sequencing data and about 92 million unique TCR sequences made up an early release that covered several hundred HLA-typed donors. Of the approximately 400 genotyped donors, 65% to 90% fell in the genetic ancestry cluster associated with self-reported Caucasian donors. The study was designed to test whether signatures of past pathogen exposure could be identified by cataloging public T cell receptors. The study used immunosequencing to profile the T cell repertoires of several hundred subjects and linked those repertoires to cytomegalovirus serostatus. Besides the first cohort of about 730 subjects, a separate validation cohort made up of roughly 130 different subjects was used. High-throughput TCR immunosequencing, statistical association of individual TCRs with disease status, and machine learning were combined to predict cytomegalovirus infection status. In a later analysis, previously published TCR beta repertoires from some 640 donors were re-analyzed and high-resolution HLA genotyping was added so that TCR occurrence patterns could be studied. Rather than using new phenotypic data, the later analysis identified candidate immune exposures from TCR beta sequences and from how often those sequences occurred across donors. To decide whether each TCR beta V gene segment behaved as functional or pseudogenic, an earlier analysis of fewer than 750 of the donors relied on high-throughput TCR beta sequencing. Alongside the repertoire data, information on donor age, sex, ethnicity and CMV serostatus was compiled. A later genetic analysis used genome-wide SNP genotypes for about 65% of the 666 donors, treating that subset as a discovery cohort. All discovery cohort repertoires had been generated using a single sequencing platform. HLA typing covered class I and class II loci at four-digit resolution. The number of typed donors differed by locus: about 620-640 for A, B, C, DRB1 and DQB1; some 500 for DQA1; 606 for DPA1; and some 470 for DPB1. Roughly five DR-DQ haplotypes were handled as single units for association and clustering, since linkage in the cohort was strong. Among some 400 genotyped donors of the cohort, an average of approximately 240,000 unique TCR beta nucleotide sequences was sequenced per donor, of which approximately 18% were non-productive. Points the paper makes about the study in general: Most CMV-associated TCR beta chains appeared to be HLA-restricted in a later analysis, and the HLA associations seemed to be driven largely by CMV exposure. According to a later analysis, TCR association rates differed among HLA loci, with DRB1 alleles showing the most associated TCRs and HLA-C alleles showing the fewest. The sequencing pipeline was judged likely to have produced a cluster of highly shared sequence variants as a technical artifact. In vitro tests confirmed that a few of the cytomegalovirus-associated TCR beta chains recognize cytomegalovirus antigens. The authors suggested that the approach could potentially be generalized to other disease states and immunological phenotypes. CMV serostatus was the only immune exposure information available for the cohort. A later analysis reported that several top co-occurrence clusters appeared linked to parvovirus B19, influenza, CMV and Epstein-Barr virus. Correlated functional status among segregating V segments might be attributable to linkage disequilibrium, but an unknown experimental factor could not be ruled out. At a false discovery rate of 0.05, a later analysis linked 16,951 TCR beta sequences to specific HLA alleles. An earlier analysis of approximately 500 of the donors showed that most TCR beta V segments appeared in productive rearrangements either about 90% or about 30% of the time, which broadly matched IMGT annotations. When HLA alleles, especially DR and DQ, strongly co-occurred, attributing TCR associations to individual alleles was difficult. Compared with equally common non-associated chains, HLA-associated TCR beta chains in a later analysis were more clonally expanded and had lower generation probabilities. A further reported finding was that TCR beta sequences accurately predicted the HLA-A and HLA-B alleles for most subjects in the first cohort. The study listed 150 to 200 TCR beta chains as associated with cytomegalovirus. The classifier was reported to diagnose cytomegalovirus status with high specificity and sensitivity in both the original cohort and the validation cohort. A later genetic analysis associated a missense DCLRE1C variant with V-gene and J-gene trimming of TCR beta chains, and an independent cohort replicated the association. Most TCR sequences were seen in very few donors, while some public TCRs were found in many individuals. Roughly uniform sequencing depth across donors was assumed in presence/absence analyses, although this assumption may not hold. The cohort was sequenced for TCR beta chains only, and without alpha or paired-chain data the features that could be detected were limited. Because HLA typing was missing for some donors at each locus, association tests included only the typed subset. A later genetic analysis reported fewer N-insertions in productive TCRs among donors in an Asian-associated ancestry cluster than the 666-donor mean. Because the 87-base-pair reads could not distinguish some IMGT-functional V segments, including TRBV6-2 and TRBV6-3, those segments were excluded. Because counts were too low, more than 15 rarely observed V segments, including chromosome 9 orphons, were excluded from the earlier analysis of several hundred of the donors.

The cohort comprised more than 550 healthy bone marrow donors. All cohort members were sampled while nominally healthy, although unrecorded immune exposures were likely present. The donor tested CMV seropositive, placing the donor among the 289 seropositive members of the cohort. Every donor gave a peripheral blood sample, and the peripheral blood mononuclear cells from that sample were used for TCR beta sequencing. The Qiagen DNeasy Blood Extraction Kit was used to extract genomic DNA from the blood cell samples. Receptors were amplified or captured by the immunoSEQ multiplex PCR assay. The multiplex PCR relied on a mix of 60 forward primers for TCR Vbeta segments and 13 reverse primers for TCR Jbeta segments. A multiplex PCR assay on genomic DNA amplified the CDR3 region of rearranged TCR beta genes. The amplified TCR beta libraries were sequenced on the Illumina HiSeq System as 87-base-pair reads. Turning to the authors' computational methods: Across the 500 to 750 repertoires, a later analysis counted tens of millions of unique TCR beta chains, approximately 12 million of which were shared by at least two donors. A nearest-neighbor algorithm error-corrected the raw reads and collapsed the reads into unique sequences, merging closely related sequences to remove PCR and sequencing errors. CDR3 sequences were aligned to IMGT reference sequences to assign V, D and J gene segments. For a sequence to be retained, at least a six-nucleotide match to both a V gene segment and a J gene segment was required. Rearrangements were called productive when the CDR3 lacked stop codons and stayed in frame with V and J; all others were non-productive. Following IMGT convention, CDR3 was defined as the stretch from the second conserved V-encoded cysteine up to the conserved J-encoded phenylalanine. Sequences without an unambiguous match to a single V gene segment were excluded from the earlier analysis of several hundred of the donors. In an earlier analysis of some 590 of the donors, a V segment was called functional when productive rearrangements were above 56.7%, and segregating when the standard deviation between donors exceeded 5%. To diagnose cytomegalovirus status from the catalog of TCR beta chain sequences, a statistical classification framework was built. In a later analysis, V and J genes were assigned by comparing TCR nucleotide sequences against IMGT/GENE-DB human TR gene sequences. A later analysis assigned CDR3 sequences and most-parsimonious VDJ recombination scenarios with the TCRdist pipeline. In a later analysis, each TCR beta chain was defined by its CDR3 amino acid sequence together with its V-gene family, and reads lacking a unique V-gene family were excluded. A later analysis removed 592 highly shared, low-generation-probability nucleotide sequences to deal with suspected cross-contamination and a sequencing artifact. A later analysis calculated a clonal expansion index for each public chain from normalized within-repertoire ranks of inferred template counts. A later analysis computed generation probabilities with a VDJ recombination model fitted to out-of-frame rearrangements, and checked the results against IGoR. In a later analysis, TCR-TCR, TCR-HLA and TCR-CMV co-occurrence was scored with hypergeometric tests, and a repertoire-size bias correction was applied to TCR pairs. In a later analysis, false discovery rates were estimated by permuting HLA or CMV assignments 20 times. In a later analysis, co-occurring TCRs were grouped using DBSCAN, with TCRdist sequence similarity added in when clustering inside HLA-allele-positive subsets. For co-occurrence clustering, repertoires with fewer than 30,000 or more than 120,000 public chains were excluded, along with a handful of repertoires with anomalous nucleotide sharing. In TCRdb, the immuneACCESS table is reduced to in-frame sequences with V and J assigned. These tables do not hold every clone; where another copy was compared, an unresolved V gene accounts for under half, and the others remain unexplained. The V and J calls and clone size are taken from that table; D and trimming were inferred from the DNA. Across this sample there are approximately 180,000 clones, with 70% to 80% seen only once. The ten largest clones add up to 3.7% of the sample.

Including the terminal cysteine and phenylalanine, the CDR3 comprises 14 residues. Only the CDR3 region is kept as DNA, spanning 42 bases read in frame from base 1. The germline V gene (reference sequence) sets CDR1 to LNHDA and CDR2 to SQIVND. The germline V end is reduced by 6 bases and the J end by 1 base; junction bases left unmatched: 2. The receptor chain draws on TRBV19 and TRBJ1-5; 8 middle bases align to TRBD1. This sequence originates from a woman aged 55-70 years in good health and CMV-seropositive. The sequencing sample was made of PBMCs. This receptor has the CDR3 CASRRQGSNQPQHF. The DNA is as follows: TGTGCCAGTAGGAGACAGGGGAGCAATCAGCCCCAGCATTTT.